These T cell receptor beta chains were read from a single sample in a study of blood T cell repertoires in COVID-19. The table came from immunoSEQ multiplex PCR; TCRdb's copy has only in-frame clones and leaves some out. The sample lists some 220,000 clones; roughly 89% were seen once. Material: PBMCs or T cells enriched from blood (not recorded which). Receptors originate from a woman aged 40 to 50 with acute COVID-19. CDR3s include the opening cysteine and the closing phenylalanine or tryptophan. The order of the fields is V gene, D gene, J gene, clone size, CDR3 DNA, CDR3 protein. The D gene is left open where the match is weak. Not every row has a clone size; where given, it reads once, few, many or a size class.

TRBV19	TRBD1	TRBJ1-2	-	TGTGCCAGTAGTATGACCCCGGACCTAAGACAGGGAAGCTACACCTTC	CASSMTPDLRQGSYTF
TRBV2	TRBD1	TRBJ1-4	-	TGTGCCAGCAGCCCTGACAGGGGTACTAATGAAAAACTGTTTTTT	CASSPDRGTNEKLFF
TRBV19	-	TRBJ2-6	-	TGTGCCAGTAGTATTCCCTTTCGGGGGGCCAACGTCCTGACTTTC	CASSIPFRGANVLTF
TRBV6-5	TRBD1	TRBJ2-2	-	TGTGCCAGCCCCGGGACAGGGTCGGCCGGGGAGCTGTTTTTT	CASPGTGSAGELFF
TRBV11-3	-	TRBJ1-1	-	TGTGCCAGCAGCTTACGTTGGAACACTGAAGCTTTCTTT	CASSLRWNTEAFF
TRBV7-3	-	TRBJ2-2	-	TGTGCCAGCAGCTTAGGCGGGAACACCGGGGAGCTGTTTTTT	CASSLGGNTGELFF
TRBV5-1	-	TRBJ2-3	-	TGCGCCAGCAGCTTGGTTACAGGGTTGACAGATACGCAGTATTTT	CASSLVTGLTDTQYF
TRBV9	-	TRBJ2-5	-	TGTGCCAGCAGCGTAGGGGTGCTCCTAGACCAAGAGACCCAGTACTTC	CASSVGVLLDQETQYF
TRBV5-6	TRBD1	TRBJ1-4	-	TGTGCCAGCAGCAAGGGACAGGGGGCGCCGGCTAATGAAAAACTGTTTTTT	CASSKGQGAPANEKLFF
TRBV7-3	TRBD1	TRBJ1-1	-	TGTGCCAGCAGCCTTGACAGGGAAACTGAAGCTTTCTTT	CASSLDRETEAFF
TRBV18	TRBD1	TRBJ1-2	-	TGTGCCAGCTCACGGGGGACAGGCCGCGAGGTCTATGGCTACACCTTC	CASSRGTGREVYGYTF
TRBV24-1	TRBD2	TRBJ2-3	-	TGTGCCACCAGTGATTCCCTTCCACTAGCGGGGGTTAATACGCAGTATTTT	CATSDSLPLAGVNTQYF
TRBV19	TRBD1	TRBJ1-1	-	TGTGCCAGTAGTATAGATGGACAGGCGAACACTGAAGCTTTCTTT	CASSIDGQANTEAFF
TRBV14	TRBD2	TRBJ2-1	-	TGTGCCAGCAGCGTTAGCGGGGGGGCGGGCAATGAGCAGTTCTTC	CASSVSGGAGNEQFF
TRBV5-1	-	TRBJ2-1	once	TGCGCCAGCAGCTGGGGCAACTCTTACAATGAGCAGTTCTTC	CASSWGNSYNEQFF
TRBV27	TRBD1	TRBJ1-2	-	TGTGCCAGCAGTTCCGGGACAGGGACGGGTGGCTACACCTTC	CASSSGTGTGGYTF
TRBV14	-	TRBJ1-1	-	TGTGCCAGCAGCGAACGTCCAGGCCCGAACACTGAAGCTTTCTTT	CASSERPGPNTEAFF
TRBV19	-	TRBJ1-3	-	TGTGCCAGTAGTATAGGGATTTCAGCGGACTCTGGAAACACCATATATTTT	CASSIGISADSGNTIYF
TRBV19	TRBD1	TRBJ1-5	-	TGTGCCAGTAGTCCAGGACAGGGAGGTAATCAGCCCCAGCATTTT	CASSPGQGGNQPQHF
TRBV2	TRBD1	TRBJ1-2	-	TGTGCCAGCAGGGAAGGGACAGGCTATGGCTACACCTTC	CASREGTGYGYTF